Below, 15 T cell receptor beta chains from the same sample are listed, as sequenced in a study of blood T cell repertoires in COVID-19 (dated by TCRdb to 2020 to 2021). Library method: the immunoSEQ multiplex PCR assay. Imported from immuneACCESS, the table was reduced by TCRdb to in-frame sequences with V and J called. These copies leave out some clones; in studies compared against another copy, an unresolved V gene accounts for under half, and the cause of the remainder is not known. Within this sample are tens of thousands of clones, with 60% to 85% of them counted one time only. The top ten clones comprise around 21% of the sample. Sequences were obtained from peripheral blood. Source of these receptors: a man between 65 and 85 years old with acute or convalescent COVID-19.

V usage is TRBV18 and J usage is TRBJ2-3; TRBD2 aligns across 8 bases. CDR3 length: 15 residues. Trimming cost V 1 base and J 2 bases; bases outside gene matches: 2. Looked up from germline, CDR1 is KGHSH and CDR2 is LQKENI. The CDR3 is CASSPLSGTTDTQYF. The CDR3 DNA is TGTGCCAGCTCACCACTTAGCGGGACCACAGATACGCAGTATTTT.

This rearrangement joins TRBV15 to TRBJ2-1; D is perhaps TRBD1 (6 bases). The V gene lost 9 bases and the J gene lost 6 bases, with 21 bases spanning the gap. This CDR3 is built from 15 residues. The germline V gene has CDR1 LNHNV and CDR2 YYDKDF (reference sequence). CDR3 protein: CATDTRGQPINEQFF. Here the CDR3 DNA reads TGTGCCACAGATACCCGCGGACAGCCCATCAATGAGCAGTTCTTC.

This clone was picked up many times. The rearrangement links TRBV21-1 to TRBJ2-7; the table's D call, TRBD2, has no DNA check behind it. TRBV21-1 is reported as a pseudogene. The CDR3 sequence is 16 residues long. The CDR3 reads CASSKVDERASYEQYF. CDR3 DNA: TGTGCCAGCAGCAAAGTCGATGAGAGGGCTTCCTACGAGCAGTACTTC.

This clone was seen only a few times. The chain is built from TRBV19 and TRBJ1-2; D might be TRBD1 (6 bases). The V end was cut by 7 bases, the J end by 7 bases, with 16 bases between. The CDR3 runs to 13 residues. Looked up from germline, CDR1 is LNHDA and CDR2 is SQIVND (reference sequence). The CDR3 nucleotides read TGTGCCAGTACCCCACGGGGGGCGACTGGCTACACCTTC. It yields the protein CASTPRGATGYTF.

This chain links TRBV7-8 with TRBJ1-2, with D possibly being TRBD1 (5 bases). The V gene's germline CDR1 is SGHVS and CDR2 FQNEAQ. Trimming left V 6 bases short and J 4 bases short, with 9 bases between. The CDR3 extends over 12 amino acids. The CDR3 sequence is CASSLQGYGYTF. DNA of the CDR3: TGTGCCAGCAGTCTTCAGGGCTATGGCTACACCTTC.

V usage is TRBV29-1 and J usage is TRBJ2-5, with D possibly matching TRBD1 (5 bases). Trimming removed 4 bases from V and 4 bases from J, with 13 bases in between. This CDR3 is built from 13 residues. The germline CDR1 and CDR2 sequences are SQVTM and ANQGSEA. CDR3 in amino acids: CSVGGTRGETQYF. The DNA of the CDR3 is TGCAGCGTTGGGGGCACCCGAGGAGAGACCCAGTACTTC.

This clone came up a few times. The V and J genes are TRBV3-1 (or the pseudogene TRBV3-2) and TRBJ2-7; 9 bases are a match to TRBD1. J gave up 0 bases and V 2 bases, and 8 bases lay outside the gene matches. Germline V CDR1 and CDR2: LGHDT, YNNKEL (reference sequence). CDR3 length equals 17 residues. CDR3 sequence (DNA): TGTGCCAGCAGCCAATCCACTTTACAGGGGGCCTCCTACGAGCAGTACTTC. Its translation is CASSQSTLQGASYEQYF.

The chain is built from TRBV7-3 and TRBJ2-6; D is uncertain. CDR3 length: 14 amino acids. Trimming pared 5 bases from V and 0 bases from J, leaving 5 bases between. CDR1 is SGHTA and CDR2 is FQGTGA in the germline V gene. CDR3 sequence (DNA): TGTGCCAGCAGCCAAAACTCTGGGGCCAACGTCCTGACTTTC. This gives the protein CASSQNSGANVLTF.

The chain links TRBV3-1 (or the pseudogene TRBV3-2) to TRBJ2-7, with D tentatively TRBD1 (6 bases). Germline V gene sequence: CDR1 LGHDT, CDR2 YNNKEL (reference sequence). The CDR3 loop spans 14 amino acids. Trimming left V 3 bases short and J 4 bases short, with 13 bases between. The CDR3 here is CASSQAEQGYEQYF. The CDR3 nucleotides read TGTGCCAGCAGCCAGGCTGAACAGGGTTACGAGCAGTACTTC.

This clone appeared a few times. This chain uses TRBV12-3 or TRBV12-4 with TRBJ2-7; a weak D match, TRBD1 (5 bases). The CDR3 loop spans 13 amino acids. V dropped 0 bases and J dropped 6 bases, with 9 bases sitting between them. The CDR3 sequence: CASSLAGRAEQYF. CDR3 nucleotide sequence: TGTGCCAGCAGTTTAGCGGGCAGGGCCGAGCAGTACTTC.

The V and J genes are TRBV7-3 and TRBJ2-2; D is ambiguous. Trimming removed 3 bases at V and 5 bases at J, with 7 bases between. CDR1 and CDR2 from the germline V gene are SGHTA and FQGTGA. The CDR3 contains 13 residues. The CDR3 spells CASSLARTGELFF. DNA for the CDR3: TGTGCCAGCAGCTTGGCCCGAACCGGGGAGCTGTTTTTT.

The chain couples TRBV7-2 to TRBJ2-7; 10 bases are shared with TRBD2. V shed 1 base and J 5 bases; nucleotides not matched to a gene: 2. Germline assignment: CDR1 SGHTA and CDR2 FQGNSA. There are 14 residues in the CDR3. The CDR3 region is CASSLVAGGNEQYF. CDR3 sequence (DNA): TGTGCCAGCAGCTTAGTAGCGGGAGGTAACGAGCAGTACTTC.

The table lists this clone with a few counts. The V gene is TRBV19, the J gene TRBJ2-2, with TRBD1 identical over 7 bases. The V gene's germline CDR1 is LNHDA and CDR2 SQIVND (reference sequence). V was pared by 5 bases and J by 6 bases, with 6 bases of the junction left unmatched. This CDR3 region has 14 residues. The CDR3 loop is CASSLRQGPGELFF. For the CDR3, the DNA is TGTGCCAGTAGTCTCCGACAGGGCCCCGGGGAGCTGTTTTTT.

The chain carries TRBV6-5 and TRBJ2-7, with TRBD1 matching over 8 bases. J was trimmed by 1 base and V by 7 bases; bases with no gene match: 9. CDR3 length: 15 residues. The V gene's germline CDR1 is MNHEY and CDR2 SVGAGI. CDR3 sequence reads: CASTRLQGDSYEQYF. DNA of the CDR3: TGTGCCAGCACGAGACTACAGGGGGATTCCTACGAGCAGTACTTC.

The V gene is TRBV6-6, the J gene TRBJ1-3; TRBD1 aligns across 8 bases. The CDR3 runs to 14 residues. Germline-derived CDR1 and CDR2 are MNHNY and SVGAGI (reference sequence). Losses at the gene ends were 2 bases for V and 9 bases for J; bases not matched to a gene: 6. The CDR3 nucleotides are TGTGCCAGCAGTTACGGTCAGGGGGCGAGCACCATATATTTT. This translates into CASSYGQGASTIYF.